A selection of T cell receptor beta chains follows, all from one sample in a study of blood T cell repertoires in COVID-19. Sequencing was performed with immunoSEQ multiplex PCR; in TCRdb, only in-frame clones are kept and a portion is missing. The sample contains 200,000 to 250,000 clones, roughly 80% of which appear only once. The sample was peripheral blood. The receptor source for this set is a man aged 25 to 40 with active or convalescent COVID-19. Both conserved end residues are part of each CDR3. Each record gives: V gene, clone size, D gene, J gene, CDR3 DNA, CDR3 protein. The D gene is left open where the match is weak. Where a row states a size, it is once, few, many or the class of an expanded clone; other rows omit it.

V gene: TRBV30
clone size: -
D gene: TRBD2
J gene: TRBJ2-7
CDR3 DNA: TGTGCCTGGAGTGTACGACTAGCGGGAGTGTACGAGCAGTACTTC
CDR3 protein: CAWSVRLAGVYEQYF

V gene: TRBV11-2
clone size: -
D gene: -
J gene: TRBJ1-1
CDR3 DNA: TGTGCCAGCAGCTGGACAGCCCTGAACACTGAAGCTTTCTTT
CDR3 protein: CASSWTALNTEAFF

V gene: TRBV20-1
clone size: -
D gene: -
J gene: TRBJ2-1
CDR3 DNA: TGCAGTGCTAGTTTGGCTTCGGAGCAGTTCTTC
CDR3 protein: CSASLASEQFF

V gene: TRBV12-5
clone size: once
D gene: TRBD1
J gene: TRBJ1-1
CDR3 DNA: TGTGCTAGTGGTTCACCCGGGACAGGGGCTTTCTTT
CDR3 protein: CASGSPGTGAFF

V gene: TRBV6-5
clone size: once
D gene: -
J gene: TRBJ2-7
CDR3 DNA: TGTGCCAGCAGTTACGGGCACGGCGACGAGCAGTACTTC
CDR3 protein: CASSYGHGDEQYF

V gene: TRBV19
clone size: few
D gene: -
J gene: TRBJ1-1
CDR3 DNA: TGTGCCAGTGGGGGGAGGGACACTGAAGCTTTCTTT
CDR3 protein: CASGGRDTEAFF

V gene: TRBV5-1
clone size: -
D gene: TRBD1
J gene: TRBJ2-5
CDR3 DNA: TGCGCCAGCAGCCCGGAACTGGGACAGCAAGAGACCCAGTACTTC
CDR3 protein: CASSPELGQQETQYF

V gene: TRBV9
clone size: -
D gene: TRBD1
J gene: TRBJ2-3
CDR3 DNA: TGTGCCAGCAGCGTACAACAGGGGCCCCCAGATACGCAGTATTTT
CDR3 protein: CASSVQQGPPDTQYF

V gene: TRBV19
clone size: -
D gene: TRBD1
J gene: TRBJ2-5
CDR3 DNA: TGTGCCAGTAGTATGGGACAGCGAGAGACCCAGTACTTC
CDR3 protein: CASSMGQRETQYF

V gene: TRBV15
clone size: -
D gene: TRBD1
J gene: TRBJ1-4
CDR3 DNA: TGTGCCACCAGCGATGGTTGGGGGACAGGAGGTGAAAAACTGTTTTTT
CDR3 protein: CATSDGWGTGGEKLFF

V gene: TRBV18
clone size: -
D gene: -
J gene: TRBJ1-6
CDR3 DNA: TGTGCCAGCTCACCAAGGGGTAATTCACCCCTCCACTTT
CDR3 protein: CASSPRGNSPLHF